A single T cell receptor beta chain is shown here with its context. Per the original methods: Amplifying reference gene primers gave estimates of nucleated cell counts. Data came from immunoSEQ multiplex PCR; TCRdb stores just in-frame clones and leaves some out. V and J calls and clone size come straight from that table; D and trimming were deduced from the DNA. This table has about 300,000 clones, around 87% appearing once. The data were taken from a study of blood T cell repertoires in COVID-19. Looking at the study overall: Samples taken during acute and convalescent COVID-19 were collected in the United States, Italy and Spain.

This TCR was sampled from a woman younger than 35 with acute COVID-19. Sequenced material: PBMCs or T cells enriched from blood (not recorded which).

DNA for the CDR3: TGCGCCAGCAGCTTAATCGGGACAGGGACTGAAGCTTTCTTT. This gives the protein CASSLIGTGTEAFF. J is TRBJ1-1 and V is TRBV5-1; TRBD1 matches at 9 bases. The CDR3 covers 14 residues. Germline CDR1 and CDR2: SGHRS and YFSETQ. V gave up 2 bases and J gave up 5 bases; unmatched junction bases: 4.